The subject of this entry is one T cell receptor (beta chain). This entry is derived from a study of technical replicates of blood from a handful of donors. The CDR3 runs 13 residues. CDR1 is SNHLY and CDR2 is FYNNEI in the germline V gene. The ends were cut back, 7 bases at V and 5 bases at J, with 12 bases in the middle. The method was immunoSEQ multiplex PCR; TCRdb's version includes in-frame clones alone and lacks a portion of them. This table has 80,000 or so clones, less than 95% appearing once. The material sequenced was T cells isolated from PBMCs. The source is a human donor in good health. The V and J genes are TRBV2 and TRBJ1-5; the D is unclear. Here the CDR3 reads CASNRGMDQPQHF. CDR3 bases: TGTGCCAGCAACCGGGGAATGGATCAGCCCCAGCATTTT.